This TCR beta chain was retrieved from a study of human T cells and chemical hapten exposure. The CDR3 spans 12 residues. The germline V gene encodes CDR1 ENHRY and CDR2 SYGVKD. With 10 bases clipped from V and 4 bases from J, the junction kept 5 bases outside the gene matches. TCRdb used MiXCR to reprocess the RACE reads, holding one entry per CDR3 protein. The table records approximately 350,000 distinct CDR3 sequences, nearly 6.5% of them present only once. Only a few counts were recorded for this clonotype. The time point: patch test 2, 6 weeks after DPC sensitization. Stated treatment: therapeutic diphenylcyclopropenone sensitization with weekly scalp DPC.

J is TRBJ2-3 and V is TRBV10-3, with TRBD1 matching 7 bases. Specimen: whole blood, collected in connection with sensitization to the hapten diphenylcyclopropenone (DPC). This receptor was taken from a woman between 18 and 29 years old with alopecia areata. Some clones in this sample may be carry-over from other donors' samples. This CDR3 reads CATQGDSDTQYF. The DNA for the CDR3 is TGTGCCACCCAGGGGGATTCAGATACGCAGTATTTT.